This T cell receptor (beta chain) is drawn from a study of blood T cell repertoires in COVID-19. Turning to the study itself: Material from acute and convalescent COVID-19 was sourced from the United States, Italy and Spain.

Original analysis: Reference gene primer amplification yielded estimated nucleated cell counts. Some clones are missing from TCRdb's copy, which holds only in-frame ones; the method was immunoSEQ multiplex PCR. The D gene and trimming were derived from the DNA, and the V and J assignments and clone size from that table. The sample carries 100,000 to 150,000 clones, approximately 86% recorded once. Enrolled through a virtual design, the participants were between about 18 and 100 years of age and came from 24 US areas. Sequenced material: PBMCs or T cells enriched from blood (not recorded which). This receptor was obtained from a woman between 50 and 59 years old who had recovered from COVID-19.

CDR3 coding DNA: TGCGCCAGCAGCCAAGAACGGTGGCCCCAGCATTTT. Translated: CASSQERWPQHF. The chain combines TRBV4-3 with TRBJ1-5; D call uncertain. V was pared by 0 bases and J by 9 bases, with 6 bases between. CDR1 is LGHNA and CDR2 is YSLEER in the germline V gene. The CDR3 loop spans 12 amino acids.